The 18 T cell receptor beta chains reported below all come from one sample, sequenced in a study of metastatic and nonmetastatic thyroid tumors. Thyroid surgery had not been preceded by any treatment in any patient. TCRdb re-analyzed the PCR reads using MiXCR. The sample shows over 45,000 clones, around 20% of them seen only once. The sequencing sample was made of blood. The receptor source for this set is a male donor with papillary thyroid cancer or a benign thyroid nodule (not recorded which). Some clones in this sample may be carry-over from other donors' samples.

This clone occurred many times. The CDR3 protein is CASSSLRDAPFF. DNA for the CDR3: TGTGCCAGCAGTTCTCTCCGGGATGCCCCGTTCTTC. The rearrangement links TRBV6-5 to TRBJ2-1; D possibly corresponds to TRBD2 (5 bases). Germline V lookup: CDR1 MNHEY, CDR2 SVGAGI. The V gene lost 4 bases and the J gene lost 15 bases, with 16 bases spanning the gap. The CDR3 extends over 12 amino acids.

This clone was counted at least ten times. The chain carries TRBV5-6 and TRBJ2-7, with D maybe TRBD2 (7 bases). CDR3 size: 16 residues. The V and J ends lost 2 bases and 0 bases respectively, with 15 bases between them. CDR1 and CDR2 (germline): SGHDT, YYEEEE. CDR3 in DNA: TGTGCCAGCAGCTTAAGGGGGGGCCGAAGCTCCTACGAGCAGTACTTC. Translating gives CASSLRGGRSSYEQYF. Combining the CDR3 with reference TRBV5-6 and TRBJ2-7 gives the whole variable domain DAGVTQSPTHLIKTRGQQVTLRCSPKSGHDTVSWYQQALGQGPQFIFQYYEEEERQRGNFPDRFSGHQFPNYSSELNVNALLLGDSALYLCASSLRGGRSSYEQYFGPGTRLTVT.

V gene TRBV14 combines with J gene TRBJ2-2; 7 bases align to TRBD2. The germline V gene has CDR1 SGHDN and CDR2 FVKESK. The CDR3 runs 17 residues. V was clipped by 0 bases and J by 2 bases; unmatched bases: 6. This chain's CDR3 is CASSQDLSSGNTGELFF. Here the CDR3 DNA reads TGTGCCAGCAGCCAAGACCTCTCTAGCGGAAACACCGGGGAGCTGTTTTTT.

This clone occurred many times. The chain combines TRBV3-1 with TRBJ1-2; possibly TRBD1 for D (5 bases). The CDR3 runs to 15 residues. Germline assignment: CDR1 LGHDT and CDR2 YNNKEL (reference sequence). The V and J ends lost 7 bases and 9 bases respectively, with 24 bases between them. CDR3 nucleotides: TGTGCCAGCACCCCCACTACACAGGCCTCCGGGAGCTACACCTTC. It specifies CASTPTTQASGSYTF.

This clone was found many times. The chain employs TRBV9 and TRBJ2-5, with 11 bases that match TRBD1. Germline CDR1 reads SGDLS; CDR2 reads YYNGEE. The ends lost 0 bases at V and 2 bases at J; junction bases unmatched: 6. This CDR3 has 17 residues. CDR3 nucleotide sequence: TGTGCCAGCAGCGTAGGTCTGAGGGACAGGGGGCAAGAGACCCAGTACTTC. Its protein product is CASSVGLRDRGQETQYF.

Many counts were recorded for this clone. This sequence joins TRBV2 and TRBJ2-7; possible D gene TRBD2, 5 bases. Looked up from germline, CDR1 is SNHLY and CDR2 is FYNNEI. V gave up 3 bases and J gave up 1 base, with 10 bases separating them. There are 14 residues in the CDR3. CDR3 residues: CASSERETSYEQYF. The DNA of the CDR3 is TGTGCCAGCAGTGAGAGGGAGACTTCCTACGAGCAGTACTTC.

This clone was detected many times. The chain joins TRBV24-1 to TRBJ2-5, with 9 bases lining up with TRBD1. CDR3 length: 16 amino acids. V shed 3 bases, J shed 5 bases, and the junction held 9 bases outside the gene matches. From germline, CDR1 is KGHDR and CDR2 SFDVKD. CDR3 DNA sequence: TGTGCCACCAGTGATGTGGGACAGGGACTAAGGGAGACCCAGTACTTC. Translated, it gives CATSDVGQGLRETQYF.

This clone was counted many times. The chain combines TRBV29-1 with TRBJ2-7, with 13 bases aligning to TRBD2. Germline V gives CDR1 SQVTM, CDR2 ANQGSEA. V shed 6 bases and J 2 bases; nucleotides not matched to a gene: 7. There are 15 residues in the CDR3. The CDR3 DNA reads TGCAGCGTAATTAAGGGGACTAGCGGGACCTACGAGCAGTACTTC. Translating gives CSVIKGTSGTYEQYF.

This clone appeared many times. CDR3 nucleotide sequence: TGCGCCAGCAGCCAAGCGAGCGGGAGGTTCAACAATGAGCAGTTCTTC. It codes for CASSQASGRFNNEQFF. The chain links TRBV4-1 to TRBJ2-1; 9 bases align to TRBD2. Germline assignment: CDR1 MGHRA and CDR2 YSYEKL. The CDR3 spans 16 residues. Losses at the gene ends were 1 base for V and 5 bases for J; bases not matched to a gene: 6.

This clone was seen many times. The V and J genes are TRBV10-3 and TRBJ2-7; TRBD2 agrees at 10 bases. Germline loops: CDR1 ENHRY, CDR2 SYGVKD. J gave up 7 bases and V 0 bases, and 6 bases lay outside the gene matches. The CDR3 loop spans 15 amino acids. CDR3 sequence: CAISESGGSGREQYF. The DNA of the CDR3 is TGTGCCATCAGTGAGTCCGGGGGTAGCGGGAGGGAGCAGTACTTC.

This clone was observed many times. The chain combines TRBV6-1 with TRBJ2-7; D is unresolved. Deletions cut 4 bases from V and 3 bases from J, with 4 bases between. The CDR3 totals 11 residues. CDR1 MNHNS and CDR2 SASEGT come from the germline V gene. CDR3: CASSVDYEQYF. CDR3 nucleotides: TGTGCCAGCAGTGTCGACTACGAGCAGTACTTC.

V gene TRBV18 combines with J gene TRBJ2-7; TRBD2 matches at 9 bases. Germline CDR1 KGHSH, CDR2 LQKENI. The CDR3 runs to 15 residues. V gave up 7 bases and J gave up 4 bases; unmatched junction bases: 11. CDR3: CASFNGVAGVYEQYF. CDR3 bases: TGTGCCAGCTTCAACGGAGTAGCGGGAGTGTACGAGCAGTACTTC.

Turning to this clone: A much larger clonotype is one base distant, so this may be a read error. V and J are TRBV28 and TRBJ1-5; TRBD1 matches 10 bases. Germline V gene data show CDR1 as MDHEN and CDR2 as SYDVKM. This CDR3 spans 15 amino acids. CDR3 in amino acids: CASSLSGQGNQPKHF. The CDR3 bases are TGTGCCAGCAGTTTATCGGGACAGGGGAATCAGCCCAAGCATTTT.

Many counts were recorded for this clone. A read error may explain this, as a much larger clone is one base away. The V call is TRBV6-6, the J call TRBJ2-7; tentative D call: TRBD1 (6 bases). Germline V CDR1 and CDR2: MNHNY, SVGAGI (reference sequence). Deletions cut 2 bases from V and 6 bases from J, with 14 bases between. The CDR3 has 14 amino acids. CDR3 nucleotides: TGTGCCAGCAGTTACAACAGGGTAGGCTCCGAGCAGTACTTC. As protein: CASSYNRVGSEQYF.

Here the CDR3 DNA reads TGCAGCGTTCGTGCAGCGACGGGTTTCCAAACTGAAGCTTTCTTT. Its protein product is CSVRAATGFQTEAFF. The chain uses TRBV29-1 and TRBJ1-1; D remains ambiguous. The CDR3 has 15 residues. Per germline, CDR1 SQVTM and CDR2 ANQGSEA. Trimming pared 5 bases from V and 5 bases from J, leaving 21 bases between.

The rearrangement links TRBV5-1 to TRBJ1-2; D may be TRBD1 (5 bases). The germline V gene encodes CDR1 SGHRS and CDR2 YFSETQ. The CDR3 loop spans 15 amino acids. Trimming cost V 1 base and J 6 bases, with 16 bases left between them. The CDR3 sequence is CASSLSGGGHDGYTF. The CDR3 bases are TGCGCCAGCAGCTTGTCTGGGGGAGGACACGATGGCTACACCTTC. Variable domain in full (rest from reference TRBV5-1 and TRBJ1-2): KAGVTQTPRYLIKTRGQQVTLSCSPISGHRSVSWYQQTPGQGLQFLFEYFSETQRNKGNFPGRFSGRQFSNSRSEMNVSTLELGDSALYLCASSLSGGGHDGYTFGSGTRLTVV.

The rearrangement joins TRBV30 to TRBJ1-5, with a tentative D call TRBD1 (6 bases). V was clipped by 2 bases and J by 6 bases, with 11 bases between them. The CDR3 totals 13 residues. The V gene's germline CDR1 is GTSNPN and CDR2 SVGIG (reference sequence). The CDR3 nucleotides read TGTGCCTGGAGTCCACAGGGTAGTCAGCCCCAGCATTTT. Its protein is CAWSPQGSQPQHF.

This clone was detected ten times or more. This chain connects TRBV7-9 to TRBJ2-7, with D uncertain. This CDR3 region has 12 residues. Trimming pared 3 bases from V and 1 base from J, leaving 4 bases between. The V gene's germline CDR1 is SEHNR and CDR2 FQNEAQ (reference sequence). The CDR3 sequence: CASSLGSYEQYF. CDR3 coding DNA: TGTGCCAGCAGCTTGGGATCCTACGAGCAGTACTTC. The variable domain in full, with the rest retrieved from reference TRBV7-9 and TRBJ2-7, is DTGVSQNPRHKITKRGQNVTFRCDPISEHNRLYWYRQTLGQGPEFLTYFQNEAQLEKSRLLSDRFSAERPKGSFSTLEIQRTEQGDSAMYLCASSLGSYEQYFGPGTRLTVT.